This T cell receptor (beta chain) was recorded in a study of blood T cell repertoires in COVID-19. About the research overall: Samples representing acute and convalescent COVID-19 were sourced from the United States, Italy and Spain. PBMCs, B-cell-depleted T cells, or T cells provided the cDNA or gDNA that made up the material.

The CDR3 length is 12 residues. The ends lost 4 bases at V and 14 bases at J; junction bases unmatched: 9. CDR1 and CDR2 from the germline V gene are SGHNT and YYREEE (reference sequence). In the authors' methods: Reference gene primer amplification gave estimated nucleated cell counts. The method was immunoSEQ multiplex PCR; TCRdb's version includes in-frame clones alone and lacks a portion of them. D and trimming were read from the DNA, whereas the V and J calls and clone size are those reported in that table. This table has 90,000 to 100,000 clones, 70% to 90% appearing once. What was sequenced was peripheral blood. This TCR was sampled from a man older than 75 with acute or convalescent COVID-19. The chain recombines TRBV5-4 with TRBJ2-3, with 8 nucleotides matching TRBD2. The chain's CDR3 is CASSVGTSGRYF. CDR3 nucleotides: TGTGCCAGCAGCGTCGGGACTAGTGGGAGGTATTTT.